The sequence of this T cell receptor beta chain was determined in a study of cytomegalovirus exposure and HLA in healthy donors. 13 Jbeta primers and 60 Vbeta primers were used for the PCR. Data came from immunoSEQ multiplex PCR; TCRdb stores just in-frame clones and leaves some out. The sample lists over 150,000 clones; roughly 84% were seen once. The V gene end was trimmed by 1 base and the J gene end by 5 bases; junction bases not matched to a gene: 10. There are 15 residues in the CDR3. Germline V gives CDR1 SQVTM, CDR2 ANQGSEA. The sequenced sample was PBMCs. The TCR was taken from a girl younger than two in good health and CMV-seronegative. This chain links TRBV29-1 with TRBJ1-2; 7 bases match TRBD1. The CDR3 region is CSVEGSGDSYYGYTF. CDR3 DNA sequence: TGCAGCGTTGAAGGATCAGGGGACAGTTATTATGGCTACACCTTC. Based on the CDR3 plus reference TRBV29-1 and TRBJ1-2, the full variable domain is SAVISQKPSRDICQRGTSLTIQCQVDSQVTMMFWYRQQPGQSLTLIATANQGSEATYESGFVIDKFPISRPNLTFSTLTVSNMSPEDSSIYLCSVEGSGDSYYGYTFGSGTRLTVV.